Shown below are 5 T cell receptor beta chains from a single sample sequenced in a study of shared clonotypes between healthy human individuals. Data came from immunoSEQ multiplex PCR; TCRdb stores just in-frame clones and leaves some out. The repertoire holds approximately 470,000 clones, with 70% to 85% as singletons. Sequenced: PBMCs. The receptors derive from a middle-aged woman in good health. Some clones in this sample may be carry-over from other donors' samples.

The chain has TRBV6-1 and TRBJ2-2; TRBD2 matches 9 bases. This CDR3 comprises 15 residues. In germline, CDR1 is MNHNS, CDR2 SASEGT. The junction had 8 bases not matched to a gene; V was cut back by 11 bases and J by 1 base. The CDR3 DNA reads TGTGCCGGCACCGGGACTAGCCTGAACACCGGGGAGCTGTTTTTT. It yields the protein CAGTGTSLNTGELFF.

This clone was counted only a few times. V is TRBV15 and J is TRBJ2-7, with D possibly matching TRBD2 (6 bases). The CDR3 is 14 amino acids. Germline lookup yields CDR1 LNHNV and CDR2 YYDKDF (reference sequence). Trimming removed 8 bases from V and 2 bases from J, with 16 bases in between. The CDR3: CATSVGGSAYEQYF. The CDR3 nucleotides read TGTGCCACCTCAGTCGGGGGATCGGCCTACGAGCAGTACTTC.

This sequence joins TRBV6-6 and TRBJ2-3, with 13 nucleotides matching TRBD2. The CDR3 sequence is 15 residues long. J gave up 6 bases and V 6 bases, and 6 bases lay outside the gene matches. The germline CDR1 and CDR2 sequences are MNHNY and SVGAGI (reference sequence). The CDR3 DNA reads TGTGCCAGCAGACTAGCGGGAGGGCCGGGGGATACGCAGTATTTT. Residues: CASRLAGGPGDTQYF.

Notes on this clone: In this CDR3 the conserved last residue, phenylalanine or tryptophan, is missing, so a read error is likely. The chain recombines TRBV19 with TRBJ2-2, with 8 bases fitting TRBD1. Germline CDR1 and CDR2: LNHDA and SQIVND (reference sequence). This CDR3 has 16 residues. With 3 bases clipped from V and 2 bases from J, the junction kept 5 bases outside the gene matches. The CDR3 DNA reads TGTGCCAGTAGTATGTGGCAGGGGGCCAACACCGGGGAGCTGTTTTCT. As protein: CASSMWQGANTGELFS.

The chain employs TRBV6-5 and TRBJ1-2; a weak D match, TRBD1 (5 bases). This CDR3 region has 14 residues. The V and J ends lost 7 bases and 8 bases respectively, with 20 bases between them. The germline CDR1 and CDR2 sequences are MNHEY and SVGAGI. CDR3 in amino acids: CASMATGVESGYTF. The CDR3 DNA is TGTGCCAGCATGGCGACGGGGGTTGAATCGGGCTACACCTTC.